One and the same sample provided the 18 T cell receptor beta chains below, sequenced in a study of blood T cell repertoires in COVID-19. Sequencing was performed with immunoSEQ multiplex PCR; in TCRdb, only in-frame clones are kept and a portion is missing. The sample yields approximately 63,000 clones, roughly 89% seen once. Sequencing was performed on peripheral blood. The receptors were sampled from a woman of 80 years or more with acute or convalescent COVID-19.

CDR3 amino acids: CASSPAGSNTGELFF. The CDR3 bases are TGTGCCAGCTCACCAGCAGGGTCAAACACCGGGGAGCTGTTTTTT. J is TRBJ2-2 and V is TRBV18, with D possibly being TRBD1 (5 bases). V lost 2 bases to trimming and J lost 2 bases, with 9 bases between them. The germline V gene encodes CDR1 KGHSH and CDR2 LQKENI. The CDR3 contains 15 residues.

The chain employs TRBV7-3 and TRBJ2-7, with D possibly TRBD2 on 6 matching bases. V lost 1 base to trimming and J lost 7 bases, with 17 bases between them. Germline values: CDR1 SGHTA, CDR2 FQGTGA. The CDR3 runs 15 residues. CDR3 region: CASSLNGARGGEQYF. The CDR3 DNA sequence: TGTGCCAGCAGCTTAAACGGGGCCCGGGGAGGAGAGCAGTACTTC.

The genes are TRBV11-2 and TRBJ2-1; 14 bases map to TRBD2. Looked up from germline, CDR1 is SGHAT and CDR2 is FQNNGV. V was pared by 8 bases and J by 0 bases, with 3 bases of the junction left unmatched. The CDR3 loop spans 16 amino acids. This CDR3 reads CASRLAGGPSYNEQFF. In DNA, the CDR3 is TGTGCCAGCCGACTAGCGGGAGGGCCCTCCTACAATGAGCAGTTCTTC.

The chain carries TRBV3-1 (or the pseudogene TRBV3-2) and TRBJ1-3; the D gene is possibly TRBD1 (6 bases). The V end was cut by 5 bases, the J end by 9 bases, with 17 bases between. The CDR3 totals 14 residues. Germline CDR1 LGHDT, CDR2 YNNKEL (reference sequence). The CDR3 coding sequence is TGTGCCAGCAGCTCAGGGGCCTCAGAGGGCACCATATATTTT. This gives the protein CASSSGASEGTIYF.

The V call is TRBV28, the J call TRBJ2-3; 7 bases agree with TRBD2. The V segment lost 4 bases and the J segment 11 bases; nucleotides outside the gene matches: 24. CDR1 is MDHEN, CDR2 SYDVKM, per germline. This CDR3 has 18 amino acids. The CDR3 region is CASSSYRLAQYSTEGQYF. The CDR3 nucleotides are TGTGCCAGCAGTTCCTATAGACTAGCTCAATATTCCACAGAGGGGCAGTATTTT.

The rearrangement joins TRBV3-1 (or the pseudogene TRBV3-2) to TRBJ1-1, with D possibly being TRBD1 (5 bases). The V gene's germline CDR1 is LGHDT and CDR2 YNNKEL (reference sequence). Trimming cost V 5 bases and J 1 base, with 11 bases left between them. The CDR3 runs 14 residues. The CDR3 is CASSTRGGNTEAFF. CDR3 DNA: TGTGCCAGCAGCACCCGGGGGGGGAACACTGAAGCTTTCTTT.

The gene calls are TRBV4-1 and TRBJ1-2; D not certain. The V end was cut by 0 bases, the J end by 2 bases, with 7 bases between. Looked up from germline, CDR1 is MGHRA and CDR2 is YSYEKL. There are 14 residues in the CDR3. For the CDR3, the DNA is TGCGCCAGCAGCCAAGATCCGGGGAACTATGGCTACACCTTC. Translation gives CASSQDPGNYGYTF.

This chain links TRBV20-1 with TRBJ2-2, with no clear D. The CDR3 is 13 residues long. V lost 3 bases and J 6 bases, leaving 11 bases between the germline ends. Germline CDR1 DFQATT, CDR2 SNEGSKA (reference sequence). The CDR3 region is CSASSRSAGELFF. CDR3 nucleotide sequence: TGCAGTGCTAGTTCCAGATCAGCCGGGGAGCTGTTTTTT.

The chain carries TRBV7-2 and TRBJ2-2; 10 bases align to TRBD2. Germline loops: CDR1 SGHTA, CDR2 FQGNSA. The ends lost 7 bases at V and 3 bases at J; junction bases unmatched: 5. The CDR3 is 15 amino acids. The CDR3 sequence is CASTALAGDTGELFF. CDR3 bases: TGTGCCAGCACCGCTCTAGCGGGGGACACCGGGGAGCTGTTTTTT.

This rearrangement joins TRBV10-3 to TRBJ2-7, with 10 bases lining up with TRBD1. Germline values: CDR1 ENHRY, CDR2 SYGVKD. J was trimmed by 6 bases and V by 6 bases; bases with no gene match: 8. There are 14 residues in the CDR3. The chain's CDR3 is CAISEGQGTFEQYF. CDR3 in DNA: TGTGCCATCAGCGAGGGACAGGGGACCTTCGAGCAGTACTTC.

This clone has more than one count but fewer than ten. The chain employs TRBV30 and TRBJ1-2; no clear D gene. The germline CDR1 and CDR2 sequences are GTSNPN and SVGIG (reference sequence). The CDR3 contains 12 residues. V lost 3 bases to trimming and J lost 4 bases, with 9 bases between them. CDR3 sequence reads: CAWRREGYGYTF. CDR3 nucleotide sequence: TGTGCCTGGAGACGAGAGGGCTATGGCTACACCTTC.

The rearrangement links TRBV6-6 to TRBJ1-2, with D possibly being TRBD1 (6 bases). The length of the CDR3 is 12 residues. In germline, CDR1 is MNHNY, CDR2 SVGAGI (reference sequence). V was pared by 5 bases and J by 5 bases, with 9 bases between. CDR3 nucleotide sequence: TGTGCCAGCAGTGCCAGGGGTTATGGCTACACCTTC. The encoded protein is CASSARGYGYTF.

The chain uses TRBV6-4 and TRBJ2-3; TRBD1 matches 7 bases. The V gene's germline CDR1 is MRHNA and CDR2 SNTAGT. The V and J ends lost 5 bases and 0 bases, in that order; junction bases with no gene match: 8. The CDR3 loop spans 16 amino acids. For the CDR3, the DNA is TGTGCCAGCAGTCGACAGGGCGCCGGGAGCACAGATACGCAGTATTTT. It specifies CASSRQGAGSTDTQYF.

This chain uses TRBV5-4 with TRBJ2-7; TRBD2 is a possible D gene (7 bases). Looked up from germline, CDR1 is SGHNT and CDR2 is YYREEE (reference sequence). CDR3 length: 14 amino acids. Trimming removed 7 bases from V and 3 bases from J, with 17 bases in between. CDR3 protein: CASGAAGALYEQYF. CDR3 DNA: TGTGCCAGCGGGGCGGCGGGGGCACTCTACGAGCAGTACTTC.

This sequence joins TRBV5-6 and TRBJ2-1, with D tentatively TRBD1 (6 bases). This CDR3 is built from 14 residues. Trimming took 4 bases from V and 4 from J, leaving 12 bases between them. The germline CDR1 and CDR2 sequences are SGHDT and YYEEEE. CDR3 nucleotide sequence: TGTGCCAGCAGCCCGACAGGTTCTTACAATGAGCAGTTCTTC. As protein: CASSPTGSYNEQFF.

The chain employs TRBV10-3 and TRBJ1-4; 8 bases line up with TRBD1. V shed 6 bases and J 4 bases; nucleotides not matched to a gene: 4. The CDR3 covers 14 residues. In germline, CDR1 is ENHRY, CDR2 SYGVKD. The CDR3 region has the DNA TGTGCCATCAGCTACAGGGGGGATAATGAAAAACTGTTTTTT. This gives the protein CAISYRGDNEKLFF.

This clone ranks as medium-sized (0.01 to 0.1%). The chain carries TRBV3-1 (or the pseudogene TRBV3-2) and TRBJ1-5; D gene uncertain. V was cut by 2 bases and J by 3 bases, with 2 bases left in between. From germline, CDR1 is LGHDT and CDR2 YNNKEL (reference sequence). CDR3 length: 12 amino acids. The CDR3, as DNA: TGTGCCAGCAGCCAACACAATCAGCCCCAGCATTTT. Translation gives CASSQHNQPQHF.

The V gene is TRBV27, the J gene TRBJ2-7, with D tentatively TRBD2 (6 bases). Per germline, CDR1 MNHEY and CDR2 SMNVEV (reference sequence). Between the trimmed V and J ends, which lost 3 bases and 5 bases, there was a span of 14 bases. This CDR3 spans 14 amino acids. In DNA, the CDR3 is TGTGCCAGCAGTTTTGGGGGGAACGCCAACGAGCAGTACTTC. Translation gives CASSFGGNANEQYF.